This is a list of T cell receptor beta chains from one sample in a study of Graves' ophthalmopathy and Graves' hyperthyroidism. TCRdb itself ran the multiplex PCR reads through MiXCR, one entry per CDR3 protein. The data show approximately 410,000 distinct CDR3 sequences, roughly 15% seen once. Material: peripheral blood. All receptors derive from a woman aged 18-29 years with stable Graves' hyperthyroidism. Both conserved end residues are part of each CDR3. The D gene is left open where the match is weak.

NA TRBJ1-5 TRBV12-3/TRBV12-4 CASSLGEDSNQPQHF
NA TRBJ1-2 TRBV3-1 CASSIQASNYGYTF
TRBD1 TRBJ2-2 TRBV11-3 CASSPRTGRTGELFF
NA TRBJ1-1 TRBV7-2 CASSAEGPPTEAFF
NA TRBJ2-4 TRBV12-5 CASGSWDIQYF
NA TRBJ1-2 TRBV19 CASSKDEAYGYTF
NA TRBJ1-1 TRBV12-3/TRBV12-4 CASSLASGIPAYMNTEAFF
NA TRBJ1-5 TRBV12-3/TRBV12-4 CASSPTLSHYSNQPQHF
NA TRBJ1-1 TRBV7-9 CASSRMGQNTEAFF
TRBD1 TRBJ1-6 TRBV7-2 CASSFLRDRGSPLHF
TRBD2 TRBJ2-7 TRBV2 CATRAGGSYEQYF
TRBD1 TRBJ2-6 TRBV2 CASREIRQGANGANVLTF
TRBD1 TRBJ1-5 TRBV19 CASSFTDRRGQPQHF
TRBD1 TRBJ1-6 TRBV5-1 CASSLTGGSGGPLHF
NA TRBJ2-7 TRBV27 CASSYGPSSYEQYF
TRBD2 TRBJ2-1 TRBV24-1 CATSEPSGTSAHNEQFF
TRBD2 TRBJ2-7 TRBV4-1 CASSQGQRGGPYF
NA TRBJ2-2 TRBV9 CASSVDIRPSASGELFF
TRBD1 TRBJ1-1 TRBV18 CASSPTGVSTEACF
NA TRBJ1-1 TRBV10-2 CASRTRGNTEAFF
NA TRBJ2-7 TRBV7-9 CASSLEGRHYEQYF
NA TRBJ1-1 TRBV7-8 CASSLVLRPSRGNTEAFF
TRBD2 TRBJ2-5 TRBV7-2 CASSLPGGEETQYF
TRBD1 TRBJ1-1 TRBV12-3/TRBV12-4 CASSDRQGLGVPNTEAFF
NA TRBJ1-2 TRBV28 CASRTTLGYTF
NA TRBJ2-2 TRBV19 CASSIGPVTGELFF
NA TRBJ1-5 TRBV12-3/TRBV12-4 CASSLMMRAQPQHF
NA TRBJ1-4 TRBV6-1 CAAQVDSTNEKLFF
TRBD2 TRBJ2-7 TRBV4-1 CASSREGAGASYEQYF
TRBD1 TRBJ2-5 TRBV24-1 CATSGSDRGIQETQYF
NA TRBJ1-6 TRBV7-2 CASSPGVLGSYNSPLHF